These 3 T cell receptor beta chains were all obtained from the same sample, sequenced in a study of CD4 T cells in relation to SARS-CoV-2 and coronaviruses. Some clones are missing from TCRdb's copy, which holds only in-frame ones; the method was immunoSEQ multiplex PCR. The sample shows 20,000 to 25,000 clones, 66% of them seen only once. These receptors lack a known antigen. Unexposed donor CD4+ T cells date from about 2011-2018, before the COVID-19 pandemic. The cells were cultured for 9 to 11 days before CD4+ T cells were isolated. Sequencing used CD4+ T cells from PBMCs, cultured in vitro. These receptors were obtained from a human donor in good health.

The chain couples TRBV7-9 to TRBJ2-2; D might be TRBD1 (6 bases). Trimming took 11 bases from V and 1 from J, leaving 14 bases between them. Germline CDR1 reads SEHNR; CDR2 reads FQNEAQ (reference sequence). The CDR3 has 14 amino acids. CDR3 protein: CAGGHGKNTGELFF. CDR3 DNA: TGTGCCGGGGGACACGGGAAGAACACCGGGGAGCTGTTTTTT.

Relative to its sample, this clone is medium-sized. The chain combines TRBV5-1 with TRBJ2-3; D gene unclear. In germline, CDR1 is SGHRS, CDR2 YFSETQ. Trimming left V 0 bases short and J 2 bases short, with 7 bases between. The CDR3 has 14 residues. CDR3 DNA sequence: TGCGCCAGCAGCTTGGGACTTATCACAGATACGCAGTATTTT. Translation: CASSLGLITDTQYF.

Written as DNA, the CDR3 is TGTGCCAGCAGTCTAACAGGGTTCTTGATGAACACTGAAGCTTTCTTT. It codes for CASSLTGFLMNTEAFF. This sequence joins TRBV6-2 or TRBV6-3 and TRBJ1-1; perhaps TRBD1 as D (6 bases). The V and J ends lost 5 bases and 0 bases respectively, with 16 bases between them. Germline values: CDR1 MNHEY, CDR2 SVGEGT. The CDR3 covers 16 residues.